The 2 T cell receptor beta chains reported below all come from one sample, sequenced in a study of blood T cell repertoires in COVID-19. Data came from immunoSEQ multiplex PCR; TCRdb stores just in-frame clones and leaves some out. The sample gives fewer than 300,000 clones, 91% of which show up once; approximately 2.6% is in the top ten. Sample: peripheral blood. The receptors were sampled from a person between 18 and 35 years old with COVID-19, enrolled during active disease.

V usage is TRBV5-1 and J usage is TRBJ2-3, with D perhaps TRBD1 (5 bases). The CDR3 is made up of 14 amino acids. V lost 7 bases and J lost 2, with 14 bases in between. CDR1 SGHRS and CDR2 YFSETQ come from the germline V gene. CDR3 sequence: CASFTGRITDTQYF. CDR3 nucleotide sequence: TGCGCCAGCTTTACAGGACGAATCACAGATACGCAGTATTTT.

CDR3: CASTYYGELFF. The CDR3 bases are TGTGCCAGTACCTATTACGGGGAGCTGTTTTTT. The chain uses TRBV19 and TRBJ2-2; D call uncertain. This CDR3 comprises 11 residues. Trimming took 7 bases from V and 7 from J, leaving 7 bases between them. CDR1 LNHDA and CDR2 SQIVND come from the germline V gene (reference sequence).